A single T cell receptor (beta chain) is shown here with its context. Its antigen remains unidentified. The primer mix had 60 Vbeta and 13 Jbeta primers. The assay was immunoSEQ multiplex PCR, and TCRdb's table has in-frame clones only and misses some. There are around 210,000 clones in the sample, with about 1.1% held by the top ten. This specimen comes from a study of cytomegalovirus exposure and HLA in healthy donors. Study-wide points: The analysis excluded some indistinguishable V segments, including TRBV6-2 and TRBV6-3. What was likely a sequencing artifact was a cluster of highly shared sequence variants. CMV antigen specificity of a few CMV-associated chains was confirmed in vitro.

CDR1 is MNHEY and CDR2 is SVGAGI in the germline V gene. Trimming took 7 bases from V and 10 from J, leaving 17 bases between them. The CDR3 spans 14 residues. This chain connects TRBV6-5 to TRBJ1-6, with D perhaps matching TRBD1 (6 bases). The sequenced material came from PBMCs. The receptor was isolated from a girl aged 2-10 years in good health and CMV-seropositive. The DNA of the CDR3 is TGTGCCAGCAATACCAGGGGCCTGGGGTCACCCCTCCACTTT. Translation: CASNTRGLGSPLHF.